This T cell receptor beta chain was recorded in a study of cytomegalovirus exposure and HLA in healthy donors. The study, taken as a whole, reports: The study labeled fewer than 200 TCR beta chains cytomegalovirus-associated. For most TCR sequences rarity was the rule, although some public TCRs occurred in many donors. A few of the chains that were CMV-associated were confirmed in vitro to be specific for CMV antigens.

While the first cohort had over 650 subjects, the donors belonged to the separate validation cohort of over a hundred subjects. The method was immunoSEQ multiplex PCR; TCRdb's version includes in-frame clones alone and lacks a portion of them. This table holds under 50,000 clones, over 85% found once. Points on this clone: Its antigen remains unidentified.

This CDR3 has 14 amino acids. The V end was cut by 0 bases, the J end by 4 bases, with 10 bases between. CDR1 and CDR2 from the germline V gene are WNHNN and SYGVQD (reference sequence). The chain recombines TRBV10-1 with TRBJ2-7; D unresolved. The sequence was obtained from a woman in her late teens or twenties in good health and CMV-seronegative. The sample taken for sequencing was PBMCs. The CDR3 sequence is CASSESATPYEQYF. Written as DNA, the CDR3 is TGCGCCAGCAGTGAGTCTGCGACACCTTACGAGCAGTACTTC.